The T cell receptor beta chain described here comes from a study of control samples from healthy donors and cancer patients. Here immunoSEQ multiplex PCR was the method, and the copy in TCRdb shows in-frame clones only, minus some. The sample holds about 73,000 clones, 94% seen once. The length of the CDR3 is 14 residues. Germline V gene data show CDR1 as LNHDA and CDR2 as SQIVND (reference sequence). Trimming shortened V by 4 bases and J by 6 bases, and 16 bases separated the two germline ends. The TCR comes from a woman aged 40-49 years in good health. Source material: blood. V gene TRBV19 combines with J gene TRBJ2-7; D tentatively reads TRBD1 or TRBD2 (5 bases each). The CDR3 here is CASSTLGIGAEQYF. CDR3 nucleotides: TGTGCCAGTAGTACCCTGGGGATCGGGGCCGAGCAGTACTTC.